This T cell receptor (beta chain) was captured in a study of blood T cell repertoires in COVID-19. In the study overall: COVID-19 samples collected from the United States, Italy and Spain covered acute and convalescent phases. From T cells, B-cell-depleted T cells, or PBMCs came the material, which was cDNA or gDNA.

This clone was seen more than once but under ten times. CDR1 and CDR2 from the germline V gene are LGHDT and YNNKEL (reference sequence). The V gene lost 5 bases and the J gene lost 2 bases, with 16 bases spanning the gap. This CDR3 has 16 amino acids. In the authors' methods: Estimated nucleated cell counts came from reference gene primer amplification. Measured with immunoSEQ multiplex PCR; TCRdb has only the in-frame clones, and not every one. The DNA gave D and trimming, while V, J and clone size come from that table. Of 200,000 to 250,000 clones listed, 80% to 95% are singletons. Sample: peripheral blood. The clonotype was recovered from a man aged 30-40 years with COVID-19, enrolled during active disease. The gene calls are TRBV3-1 (or the pseudogene TRBV3-2) and TRBJ1-5; D is unclear. This chain's CDR3 is CASSFGRGMGNQPQHF. CDR3 nucleotides: TGTGCCAGCAGCTTTGGCCGGGGTATGGGCAATCAGCCCCAGCATTTT.